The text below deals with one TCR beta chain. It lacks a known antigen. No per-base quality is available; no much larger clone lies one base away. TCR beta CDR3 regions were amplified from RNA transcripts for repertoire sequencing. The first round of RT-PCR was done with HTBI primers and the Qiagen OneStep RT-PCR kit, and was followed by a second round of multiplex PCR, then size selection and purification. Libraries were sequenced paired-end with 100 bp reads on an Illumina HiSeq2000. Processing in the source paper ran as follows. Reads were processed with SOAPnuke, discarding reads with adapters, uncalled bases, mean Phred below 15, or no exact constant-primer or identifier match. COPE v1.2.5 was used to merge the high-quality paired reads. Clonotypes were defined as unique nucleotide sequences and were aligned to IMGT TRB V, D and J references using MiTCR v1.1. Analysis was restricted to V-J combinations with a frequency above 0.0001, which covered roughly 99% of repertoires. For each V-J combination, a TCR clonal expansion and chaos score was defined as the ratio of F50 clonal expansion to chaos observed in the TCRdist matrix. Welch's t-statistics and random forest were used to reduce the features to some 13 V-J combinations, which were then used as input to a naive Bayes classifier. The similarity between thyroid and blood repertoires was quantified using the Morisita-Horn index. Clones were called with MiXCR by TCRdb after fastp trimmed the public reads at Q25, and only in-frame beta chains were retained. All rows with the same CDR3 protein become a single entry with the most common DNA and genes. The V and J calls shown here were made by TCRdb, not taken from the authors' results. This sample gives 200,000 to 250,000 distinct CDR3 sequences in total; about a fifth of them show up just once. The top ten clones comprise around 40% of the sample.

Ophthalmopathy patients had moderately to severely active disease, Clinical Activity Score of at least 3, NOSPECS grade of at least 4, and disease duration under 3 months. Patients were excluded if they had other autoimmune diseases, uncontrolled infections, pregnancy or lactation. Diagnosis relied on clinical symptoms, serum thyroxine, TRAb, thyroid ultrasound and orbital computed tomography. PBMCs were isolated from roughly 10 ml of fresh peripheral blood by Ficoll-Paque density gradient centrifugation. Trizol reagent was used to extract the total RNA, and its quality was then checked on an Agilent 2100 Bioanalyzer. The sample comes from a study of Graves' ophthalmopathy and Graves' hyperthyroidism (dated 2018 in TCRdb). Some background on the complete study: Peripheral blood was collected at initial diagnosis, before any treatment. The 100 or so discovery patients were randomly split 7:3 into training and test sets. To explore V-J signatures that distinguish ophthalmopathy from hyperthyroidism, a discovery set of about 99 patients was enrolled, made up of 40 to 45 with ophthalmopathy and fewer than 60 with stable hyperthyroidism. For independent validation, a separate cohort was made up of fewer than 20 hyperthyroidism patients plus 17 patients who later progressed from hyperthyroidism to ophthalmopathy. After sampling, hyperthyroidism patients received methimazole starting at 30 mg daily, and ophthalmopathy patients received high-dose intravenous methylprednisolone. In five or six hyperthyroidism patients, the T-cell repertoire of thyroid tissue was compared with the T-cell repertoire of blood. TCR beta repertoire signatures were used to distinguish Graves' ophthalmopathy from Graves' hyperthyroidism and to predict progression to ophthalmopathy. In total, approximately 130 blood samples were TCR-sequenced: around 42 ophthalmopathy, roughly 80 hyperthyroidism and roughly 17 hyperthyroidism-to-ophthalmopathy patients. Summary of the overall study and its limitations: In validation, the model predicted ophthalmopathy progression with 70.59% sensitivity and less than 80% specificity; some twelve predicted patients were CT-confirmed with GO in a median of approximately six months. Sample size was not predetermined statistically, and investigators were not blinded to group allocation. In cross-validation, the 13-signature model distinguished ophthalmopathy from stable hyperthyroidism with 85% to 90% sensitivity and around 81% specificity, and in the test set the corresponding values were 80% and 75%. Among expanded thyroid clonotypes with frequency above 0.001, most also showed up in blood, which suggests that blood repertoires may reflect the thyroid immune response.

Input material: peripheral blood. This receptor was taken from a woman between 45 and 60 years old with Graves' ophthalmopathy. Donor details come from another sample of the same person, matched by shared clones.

The base sequence is TGTGCCAGCAGTGAATCTCCTGTTCCTTATGGCTACACCTTC. Its translation reads: CASSESPVPYGYTF. The sequence links TRBV6-1 to TRBJ1-2; the D gene is unclear. V is pared back by 2 bases and J by 5 bases, with 12 bases lying between the germline termini. Via the germline V gene, CDR1 is MNHNS and CDR2 SASEGT. Inclusive of the bounding cysteine and phenylalanine, the CDR3 is 14 residues long. The only DNA kept is the CDR3, 42 bases in frame from the first base.